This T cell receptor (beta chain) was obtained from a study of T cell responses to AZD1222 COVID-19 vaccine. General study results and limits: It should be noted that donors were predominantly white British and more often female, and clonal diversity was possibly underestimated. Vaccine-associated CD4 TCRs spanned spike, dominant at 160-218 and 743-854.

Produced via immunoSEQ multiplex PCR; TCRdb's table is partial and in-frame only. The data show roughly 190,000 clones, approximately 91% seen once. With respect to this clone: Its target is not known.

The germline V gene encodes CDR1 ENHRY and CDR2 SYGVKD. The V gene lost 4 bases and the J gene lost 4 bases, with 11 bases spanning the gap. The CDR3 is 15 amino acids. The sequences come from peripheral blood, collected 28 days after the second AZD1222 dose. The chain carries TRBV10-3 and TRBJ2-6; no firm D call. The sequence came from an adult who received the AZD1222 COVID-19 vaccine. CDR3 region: CAISGGMSGANVLTF. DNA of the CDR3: TGTGCCATCAGTGGGGGAATGTCCGGGGCCAACGTCCTGACTTTC.